This T cell receptor beta chain was observed in a study of CD8+CD57+ T cells in acquired aplastic anemia listed by TCRdb under 2018. For context, the study as a whole: DNA extracted from sorted CD4+ and CD8+ cells had a mean of approximately 3.4 ug, with a range of about 0.19 to 27.4 ug. Healthy donor samples averaged about 10 million reads for CD4+ and about 11 million for CD8+ cells. What the work shows at the level of the full study, not this receptor alone: Around 31 CD8+ CDR3 sequences were shared between patients and controls but appeared highly expressed in patients and within their immunodominant clones. Patients and healthy controls showed no significant difference in CD8+ Simpson's diversity (P=0.060).

In regard to this clonotype: Its antigen specificity is not known. No much larger clone exists at a distance of one base, and base qualities are not known.

In the study, sorted CD4+ and CD8+ blood T cells from patients with severe aplastic anemia and from healthy subjects underwent deep sequencing of TCR repertoires. Ficoll-Paque density gradient centrifugation was used to isolate peripheral blood mononuclear cells. CD4+ and CD8+ T cells were sorted by FACS or magnetic beads before DNA extraction. Profiling of TCR beta VDJ combinations and CDR3 sequences used genomic DNA as the template. An Illumina HiSeq 2000 was the platform used for TCR repertoire sequencing. As for how the authors treated the data: TRBV/TRBJ rearrangement plots, CDR3 size and DJ length profiles, and Simpson's diversity index were used to evaluate the repertoires. Whichever DNA sequence was most abundant in the deep sequencing data was defined as the immunodominant clone. CDR3 amino acid sequences were screened for sharing across subjects and compared with published repertoires and the VDJdb database. Clones were called with MiXCR by TCRdb after fastp trimmed the public reads at Q25, and only in-frame beta chains were retained. Entries that share a CDR3 protein sequence are merged under the most common genes and DNA. Clone size and V and J calls follow TCRdb, not the original study. Recorded for this sample are approximately 200,000 distinct CDR3 sequences; around 60% of them occurred a single time. The top ten clonotypes cover around 32% of the sample.

The CDR1 and CDR2 encoded by the germline V gene are SGHRS and YFSETQ. Cut back by 1 base and 5 bases, the V and J ends lie 12 bases apart. The CDR3 holds 14 amino acids from the cysteine to the phenylalanine. The DNA shown is the 42-base CDR3, in frame from base 1. The receptor comes from a human donor in good health. The chain employs TRBV5-1 and TRBJ2-5; the D element might be TRBD1 or TRBD2, as each aligns at 5 bases. Sequenced sample: sorted CD4+, CD8+, or CD8+CD57+ T cells (not recorded which) from PBMCs. The sequence in DNA is TGCGCCAGCAGCTTGTCTCAGGGACGGGAGACCCAGTACTTC. Its protein is CASSLSQGRETQYF.